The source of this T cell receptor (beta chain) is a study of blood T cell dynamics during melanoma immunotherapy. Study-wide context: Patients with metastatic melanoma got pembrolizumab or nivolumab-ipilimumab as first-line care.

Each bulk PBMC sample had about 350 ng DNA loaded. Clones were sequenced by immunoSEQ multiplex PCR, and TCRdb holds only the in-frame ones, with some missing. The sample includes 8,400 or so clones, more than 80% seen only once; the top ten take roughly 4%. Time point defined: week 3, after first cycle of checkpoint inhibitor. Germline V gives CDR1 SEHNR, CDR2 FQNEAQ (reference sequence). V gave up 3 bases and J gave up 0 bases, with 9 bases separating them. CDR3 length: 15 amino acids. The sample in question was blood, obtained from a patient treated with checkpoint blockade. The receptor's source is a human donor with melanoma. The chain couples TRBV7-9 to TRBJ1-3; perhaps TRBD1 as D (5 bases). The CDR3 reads CASSFRDGSGNTIYF. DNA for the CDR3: TGTGCCAGCAGCTTCCGGGACGGCTCTGGAAACACCATATATTTT. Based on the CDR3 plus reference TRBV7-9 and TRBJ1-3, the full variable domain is DTGVSQNPRHKITKRGQNVTFRCDPISEHNRLYWYRQTLGQGPEFLTYFQNEAQLEKSRLLSDRFSAERPKGSFSTLEIQRTEQGDSAMYLCASSFRDGSGNTIYFGEGSWLTVV.